These 27 T cell receptor beta chains were all obtained from the same sample, sequenced in a study of OX40 agonist ivuxolimab in advanced cancers. The data were produced by immunoSEQ multiplex PCR, yet TCRdb's version contains in-frame clones alone and is incomplete. The repertoire includes about 67,000 clones, roughly 85% of them detected once, and 2% to 2.5% sits in the top ten. This sample comprised CD4+ or CD8+ T cells sorted from blood, obtained in a trial of the OX40 agonist ivuxolimab. These receptors all stem from an adult with an advanced solid tumor such as melanoma, head and neck, liver or kidney cancer.

The chain joins TRBV30 to TRBJ2-2; D not certain. Germline values: CDR1 GTSNPN, CDR2 SVGIG (reference sequence). Trimming removed 0 bases from V and 3 bases from J, with 8 bases in between. The CDR3 is made up of 14 amino acids. The CDR3 protein is CAWSVRPDTGELFF. CDR3 DNA: TGTGCCTGGAGTGTACGGCCTGACACCGGGGAGCTGTTTTTT.

The chain has TRBV7-3 and TRBJ1-5; 9 bases are shared with TRBD1. The germline gives CDR1 SGHTA, CDR2 FQGTGA. This CDR3 contains 15 residues. The J segment lost 4 bases and the V segment lost 5 bases, leaving 6 bases of the junction unmatched. For the CDR3, the DNA is TGTGCCAGCAGCCCCACGGGACAGGGTAATCAGCCCCAGCATTTT. This gives the protein CASSPTGQGNQPQHF.

The V and J genes are TRBV18 and TRBJ2-7; TRBD2 aligns across 9 bases. From germline, CDR1 is KGHSH and CDR2 LQKENI. V was pared by 6 bases and J by 2 bases, with 5 bases of the junction left unmatched. The length of the CDR3 is 14 residues. CDR3 nucleotide sequence: TGTGCCAGCTCGACTAGCGGCTCCACCTACGAGCAGTACTTC. Its protein product is CASSTSGSTYEQYF.

The CDR3 DNA is TGTGCCAGCAGCTTAGCGATCGCGGCCGCAGAAGCTTTCTTT. Protein sequence: CASSLAIAAAEAFF. The rearrangement joins TRBV7-9 to TRBJ1-1; no clear D. CDR1 SEHNR and CDR2 FQNEAQ come from the germline V gene (reference sequence). The CDR3 contains 14 residues. V gave up 0 bases and J gave up 8 bases, with 13 bases separating them.

This sequence joins TRBV4-1 and TRBJ2-1; 7 nucleotides line up with TRBD1. CDR3 length: 17 amino acids. Germline V gene sequence: CDR1 MGHRA, CDR2 YSYEKL. V lost 0 bases and J lost 0; bases outside the gene matches: 5. The CDR3 DNA reads as TGCGCCAGCAGCCAAGATGGCGCAGGGGGCTCCTACAATGAGCAGTTCTTC. Protein: CASSQDGAGGSYNEQFF.

This sequence joins TRBV28 and TRBJ2-5; tentatively, D is TRBD2 (8 bases). CDR1 and CDR2 from the germline V gene are MDHEN and SYDVKM. The CDR3 consists of 16 residues. V was pared by 6 bases and J by 5 bases, with 22 bases between. CDR3 nucleotides: TGTGCCAGCAGCGACCCGCAGGGGGGCGGGGGGGAGACCCAGTACTTC. Protein: CASSDPQGGGGETQYF. The full variable domain, rest sourced from reference TRBV28 and TRBJ2-5, is DVKVTQSSRYLVKRTGEKVFLECVQDMDHENMFWYRQDPGLGLRLIYFSYDVKMKEKGDIPEGYSVSREKKERFSLILESASTNQTSMYLCASSDPQGGGGETQYFGPGTRLLVL.

The chain combines TRBV4-1 with TRBJ2-5, with a possible D match to TRBD2 (5 bases). Germline V gene lookup returns CDR1 MGHRA and CDR2 YSYEKL. V was shortened by 3 bases and J by 5 bases, with 13 bases between the two germline ends. This CDR3 region has 14 residues. CDR3 sequence: CASSQDPRGETQYF. Here the CDR3 DNA reads TGCGCCAGCAGCCAGGATCCCAGAGGGGAGACCCAGTACTTC.

This chain connects TRBV9 to TRBJ1-5; 7 nucleotides align to TRBD1. The CDR3 runs to 14 residues. Trimming cost V 0 bases and J 7 bases; bases outside gene matches: 4. Germline V gives CDR1 SGDLS, CDR2 YYNGEE. CDR3 loop: CASSVEGGRQPQHF. In nucleotides, the CDR3 is TGTGCCAGCAGCGTAGAAGGGGGCCGGCAGCCCCAGCATTTT.

V gene TRBV10-3 combines with J gene TRBJ1-4, with a possible D match to TRBD1 (5 bases). This CDR3 spans 19 amino acids. V was pared by 0 bases and J by 6 bases, with 23 bases between. Per germline, CDR1 ENHRY and CDR2 SYGVKD. The CDR3 bases are TGTGCCATCAGTGAGTCGAAGGGGACGACTACTGGAGCTGATGAAAAACTGTTTTTT. Amino acid sequence: CAISESKGTTTGADEKLFF.

The DNA of the CDR3 is TGTGCCAGCAGAGCGCTTAACTACGCAGATACGCAGTATTTT. This codes for CASRALNYADTQYF. The chain couples TRBV6-1 to TRBJ2-3, with D unclear. The CDR3 sequence is 14 residues long. Trimming took 6 bases from V and 4 from J, leaving 14 bases between them. Germline V CDR1 and CDR2: MNHNS, SASEGT.

V gene TRBV15 combines with J gene TRBJ2-3, with no clear D. V was clipped by 1 base and J by 0 bases, with 11 bases between them. Germline V CDR1 and CDR2: LNHNV, YYDKDF (reference sequence). The CDR3 consists of 16 residues. CDR3 in amino acids: CATSRGGPASTDTQYF. In DNA, the CDR3 is TGTGCCACCAGCAGAGGAGGTCCTGCTAGCACAGATACGCAGTATTTT.

The rearrangement links TRBV7-3 to TRBJ2-4; 8 bases agree with TRBD1. J was trimmed by 7 bases and V by 4 bases; bases with no gene match: 3. Looked up from germline, CDR1 is SGHTA and CDR2 is FQGTGA. This CDR3 is 13 amino acids long. CDR3 sequence reads: CASSSRTGNIQYF. The CDR3 nucleotides read TGTGCCAGCAGCTCTAGGACAGGGAACATTCAGTACTTC. Full variable domain (rest looked up from reference TRBV7-3 and TRBJ2-4): GAGVSQTPSNKVTEKGKYVELRCDPISGHTALYWYRQSLGQGPEFLIYFQGTGAADDSGLPNDRFFAVRPEGSVSTLKIQRTERGDSAVYLCASSSRTGNIQYFGAGTRLSVL.

The chain carries TRBV7-2 and TRBJ1-5, with D unclear. CDR1 is SGHTA and CDR2 is FQGNSA in the germline V gene. CDR3 length: 15 amino acids. Trimming cost V 1 base and J 5 bases, with 12 bases left between them. The CDR3 region has the DNA TGTGCCAGCAGCTTAGGTCCGGGAGGCCATCAGCCCCAGCATTTT. Its protein product is CASSLGPGGHQPQHF.

This chain links TRBV10-3 with TRBJ2-1; TRBD2 aligns across 12 bases. Germline CDR1 is ENHRY and CDR2 is SYGVKD. V dropped 2 bases and J dropped 7; count of bases not matched to a gene: 3. This CDR3 is 15 amino acids long. CDR3: CAISELAGGPNEQFF. The CDR3 region has the DNA TGTGCCATCAGTGAGCTAGCGGGAGGGCCTAATGAGCAGTTCTTC.

The chain employs TRBV7-9 and TRBJ1-4; D ambiguous. Looked up from germline, CDR1 is SEHNR and CDR2 is FQNEAQ (reference sequence). V was pared by 1 base and J by 7 bases, with 13 bases between. The CDR3 is 15 amino acids. CDR3 sequence reads: CASSLGGTAFEKLFF. The CDR3 DNA is TGTGCCAGCAGCTTAGGAGGTACTGCCTTTGAAAAACTGTTTTTT.

This chain uses TRBV7-9 with TRBJ1-1; D uncertain. CDR1 is SEHNR, CDR2 FQNEAQ, per germline (reference sequence). The CDR3 totals 13 residues. The V end was cut by 4 bases, the J end by 2 bases, with 8 bases between. Here the CDR3 reads CASSYSINTEAFF. In DNA, the CDR3 is TGTGCCAGCAGCTACTCAATTAACACTGAAGCTTTCTTT.

The chain couples TRBV7-9 to TRBJ2-7; 8 bases line up with TRBD2. The CDR3 contains 13 residues. With V trimmed by 2 bases and J by 9 bases, 6 bases remained unmatched. Germline CDR1 is SEHNR and CDR2 is FQNEAQ (reference sequence). The CDR3 sequence is CASSLNRGGWQYF. CDR3 nucleotides: TGTGCCAGCAGCTTAAATCGGGGGGGATGGCAGTACTTC.

In nucleotides, the CDR3 is TGTGCCACCGCGAAGACAGGGGACACCGGGGAGCTGTTTTTT. Translation gives CATAKTGDTGELFF. This chain joins TRBV9 and TRBJ2-2, with 8 bases matching TRBD1. This CDR3 comprises 14 residues. V was clipped by 9 bases and J by 3 bases; unmatched bases: 7. Germline values: CDR1 SGDLS, CDR2 YYNGEE.

The chain carries TRBV30 and TRBJ1-3; 8 bases are a match to TRBD1. The CDR3 has 17 residues. V was clipped by 2 bases and J by 5 bases; unmatched bases: 14. Germline V lookup: CDR1 GTSNPN, CDR2 SVGIG (reference sequence). This CDR3 reads CAWSSVTGDFKRNTIYF. For the CDR3, the DNA is TGTGCCTGGAGTAGTGTGACAGGGGATTTTAAGAGAAACACCATATATTTT.

J is TRBJ1-1 and V is TRBV11-2; D is undetermined. This CDR3 spans 13 amino acids. Trimming stripped 4 bases from V and 0 bases from J, with 6 bases between. CDR1 and CDR2 (germline): SGHAT, FQNNGV. The CDR3 nucleotides read TGTGCCAGCAGCTCACCGGTGAACACTGAAGCTTTCTTT. Its translation: CASSSPVNTEAFF.

A word on this clone: The junction does not match germline at one end; this may be a read error. Other DNA sequences in this sample translate to the same CDR3. CDR3 sequence (DNA): TGCGCCAGCAGCCTAGCGGAGGGGAACACCGGGGAGCTGTTCTTT. Amino acid sequence: CASSLAEGNTGELFF. The chain has TRBV4-1 and TRBJ2-2, with a possible D match to TRBD2 (6 bases). The CDR3 runs to 15 residues. Germline V gene data show CDR1 as MGHRA and CDR2 as YSYEKL.

The gene calls are TRBV7-2 and TRBJ1-5, with D hard to call. V lost 5 bases and J 5 bases, leaving 10 bases between the germline ends. Germline V gives CDR1 SGHTA, CDR2 FQGNSA. CDR3 size: 13 residues. CDR3 in amino acids: CASSLGLHQPQHF. The CDR3 nucleotides are TGTGCCAGCAGCCTTGGTCTTCATCAGCCCCAGCATTTT.

As DNA, the CDR3 is TGTGCCTCCCCCGGGCAGGGGGGGATCAATGAGCAGTTCTTC. It is translated as CASPGQGGINEQFF. The chain is built from TRBV30 and TRBJ2-1; the D call may be TRBD1 or TRBD2 (7 bases each). The CDR3 totals 14 residues. V gave up 7 bases and J gave up 6 bases, with 19 bases separating them. The germline gives CDR1 GTSNPN, CDR2 SVGIG (reference sequence). Full variable domain (missing parts from reference TRBV30 and TRBJ2-1): SQTIHQWPATLVQPVGSPLSLECTVEGTSNPNLYWYRQAAGRGLQLLFYSVGIGQISSEVPQNLSASRPQDRQFILSSKKLLLSDSGFYLCASPGQGGINEQFFGPGTRLTVL.

The J gene is TRBJ2-1, the V gene TRBV4-2; TRBD2 matches at 11 bases. CDR3 length equals 18 residues. From germline, CDR1 is LGHNA and CDR2 YNFKEQ. The trim removed 0 bases at V and 5 bases at J, leaving 9 bases unmatched. The CDR3 loop reads CASSQDWHLAGGNNEQFF. DNA of the CDR3: TGTGCCAGCAGCCAAGACTGGCACCTAGCGGGAGGTAACAATGAGCAGTTCTTC.

A few counts support this clone. CDR3 residues: CASSLLAGGQGNEQFF. The CDR3 bases are TGTGCCAGCAGTTTATTAGCGGGGGGACAAGGAAATGAGCAGTTCTTC. The chain has TRBV27 and TRBJ2-1; 10 bases are a match to TRBD2. J was trimmed by 7 bases and V by 1 base; bases with no gene match: 7. The CDR3 consists of 16 residues. Looked up from germline, CDR1 is MNHEY and CDR2 is SMNVEV (reference sequence).

The V gene is TRBV7-9, the J gene TRBJ2-1, with TRBD1 as a possible D gene (7 bases). The germline V gene encodes CDR1 SEHNR and CDR2 FQNEAQ (reference sequence). The CDR3 is made up of 15 amino acids. The V end lost 1 base, the J end lost 2 bases, and 9 bases lay between the germline ends. The CDR3 protein is CASSLGRGPYNEQFF. In nucleotides, the CDR3 is TGTGCCAGCAGCTTAGGGAGGGGGCCCTACAATGAGCAGTTCTTC.

The CDR3 spells CASSSRAASGANVLTF. CDR3 coding DNA: TGCGCCAGCAGCTCTCGGGCGGCCTCTGGGGCCAACGTCCTGACTTTC. V is TRBV5-1 and J is TRBJ2-6; D is ambiguous. This CDR3 is built from 16 residues. The V and J ends lost 3 bases and 0 bases respectively, with 10 bases between them. Germline loops: CDR1 SGHRS, CDR2 YFSETQ.